Sequencing of this T cell receptor (beta chain) was carried out in a study of T cell repertoires in cytomegalovirus infection. TCRdb redid the calling of the reads with MiXCR, one entry per CDR3 protein. Found here are around 750,000 distinct CDR3 sequences, around a third of them singletons; the top ten hold 9.5% to 15%. Study findings and constraints: CMV-specific TCR beta clonotypes restricted by HLA-C dominated the ex vivo response.

Comment on this clonotype: Antigen: not known.

Germline CDR1 reads DFQATT; CDR2 reads SNEGSKA (reference sequence). The CDR3 extends over 15 amino acids. Trimming removed 4 bases from V and 6 bases from J; junction bases left unmatched: 10. Sequenced here: cultured CD8+ T cells from PBMCs, sampled from culture after CMV antigen stimulation. The rearrangement joins TRBV20-1 to TRBJ2-1; 9 bases match TRBD2. The origin of this receptor is a human donor in good health (CMV status not recorded). Some clones in this sample may be carry-over from other donors' samples. CDR3: CSATASSGVLNEQFF. The DNA of the CDR3 is TGCAGTGCTACCGCCTCTAGCGGGGTCCTCAATGAGCAGTTCTTC.